This TCR beta chain was documented in a study of blood T cell repertoires in COVID-19. Overall study: The United States, Italy and Spain provided the acute and convalescent COVID-19 samples. From T cells, B-cell-depleted T cells, or PBMCs came the material, which was cDNA or gDNA.

In the original analysis: Counts of nucleated cells, estimated from reference gene primer amplification, were obtained. Assay used: immunoSEQ multiplex PCR; TCRdb lists only in-frame clones, some missing. That table is the source of V, J and clone size, and D and trimming were worked out from the DNA. The sample shows nearly 300,000 clones, about nine tenths of them seen only once. This CDR3 is 15 amino acids long. V lost 5 bases and J lost 4; bases outside the gene matches: 8. The germline V gene has CDR1 SEHNR and CDR2 FQNEAQ (reference sequence). The sequence came from a woman aged 25-40 years who had recovered from COVID-19. V and J are TRBV7-9 and TRBJ1-3; 7 nucleotides line up with TRBD1. The specimen was peripheral blood. CDR3 in amino acids: CASSEGGGPGNTIYF. In DNA, the CDR3 is TGTGCCAGCAGCGAAGGAGGGGGCCCCGGAAACACCATATATTTT.